The source of this TCR beta chain is a study of technical replicates of blood from several donors. The CDR3 sequence is 14 residues long. Trimming took off 6 bases at V and 1 base at J, with 12 bases between the two ends. CDR1 and CDR2 (germline): LGHNT, FRNRAP. This table comes from immunoSEQ multiplex PCR, and its TCRdb copy is limited to in-frame clones, with some not included. The table lists over 90,000 clones, approximately 95% of them singletons, with more than 0.2% in the top ten. Material: T cells isolated from PBMCs. The source of this sequence is a human donor in good health. The rearrangement links TRBV12-5 to TRBJ1-2, with D maybe TRBD1 (5 bases). CDR3 region: CASGPDTRNYGYTF. CDR3 DNA sequence: TGTGCTAGTGGCCCGGACACCCGTAACTATGGCTACACCTTC.